Sequencing of this T cell receptor beta chain was carried out in a study of OX40 agonist ivuxolimab in advanced cancers. Study overall: Dose-escalation patients had hepatocellular carcinoma, melanoma, renal cell or head and neck cancer.

The repertoire was sequenced with immunoSEQ multiplex PCR; TCRdb's copy has only in-frame clones and lacks some. The table records 40,000 to 60,000 clones, 88% of them present only once. The CDR3 sequence is 15 residues long. CDR1 and CDR2 (germline): MNHEY, SVGAGI. On this clone: The junction shows a germline mismatch at one end, possibly a read error. Distinct nucleotide sequences in the sample also encode this CDR3.

The TCR originated in an adult with an advanced solid tumor such as melanoma, head and neck, liver or kidney cancer. The sample in question was CD4+ or CD8+ T cells sorted from blood, obtained in a trial of the OX40 agonist ivuxolimab. The chain has TRBV6-5 and TRBJ1-6, with D possibly matching TRBD1 (5 bases). CDR3 nucleotide sequence: TGCGCCAGCAGTTACGAAAAGGGACTCAATTCACCCCTCCACTTT. Translated, it gives CASSYEKGLNSPLHF.